The rows below give T cell receptor beta chains drawn from one sample of a study of CD8 T cells in Susac syndrome. TCRdb independently ran MiXCR on the immunoSEQ multiplex PCR reads; one entry per CDR3 protein. The table records approximately 180,000 distinct CDR3 sequences, 91% of them present only once. Specimen: CD4+ T cells from PBMCs. The receptor set was obtained from a human donor with Susac syndrome. The conserved cysteine and the conserved F or W are not part of the CDR3 here. The D gene is left open where the match is weak.

CDR3aa | d_gene | v_gene
ASSLSASGNTGELF | TRBD2 | TRBV9
ATGTSPTGELF | TRBD2 | TRBV7-3
ASSPPGQAYSYEQY | TRBD1 | TRBV18
ASRAAGLAGGNEQF | TRBD2 | TRBV28
ASRIGNTIY | . | TRBV6-6
SARVNPTDTQY | . | TRBV20-1
SARLAGGLQY | TRBD2 | TRBV20-1
ASSGQGAGSKNIQY | TRBD1 | TRBV6-1
SACRSQVGNQPQH | . | TRBV20-1
ASSNGQIYEQY | . | TRBV12-3/TRBV12-4
SAKGQGGYT | TRBD1 | TRBV20-1
ASSQPGASTDTQY | . | TRBV3-1
ASSAELARIPWEQY | TRBD2 | TRBV27
ASSHPTGSGGPDTQY | TRBD2 | TRBV9
ASSADSSRTDTQY | . | TRBV5-1
SASPGGRDTQY | . | TRBV20-1
ASSVIRTSGSNEQF | TRBD2 | TRBV19
ASSYSYRGGLIYGYT | . | TRBV6-5